A selection of T cell receptor beta chains follows, all from one sample in a study of blood T cell repertoires in COVID-19. Assay used: immunoSEQ multiplex PCR; TCRdb lists only in-frame clones, some missing. The repertoire includes 110,000 or so clones, just under 90% of them detected once, and approximately 1.1% sits in the top ten. The sample was peripheral blood. The receptors were gathered from a human donor in a cohort sampled during active COVID-19. Each CDR3 is given with its conserved first and last residue. Each record gives: J gene, V gene, CDR3 protein.

J gene: TRBJ1-6; V gene: TRBV6-6; CDR3 protein: CASSGQGANNSPLHF
J gene: TRBJ1-1; V gene: TRBV11-2; CDR3 protein: CASSLVPPGLGAEAFF
J gene: TRBJ2-2; V gene: TRBV4-2; CDR3 protein: CASRQLAGGPVPGELFF
J gene: TRBJ2-7; V gene: TRBV4-2; CDR3 protein: CASSRRGSGTGLDEQYF
J gene: TRBJ2-7; V gene: TRBV7-9; CDR3 protein: CASSLEASGRVRGYEQYF
J gene: TRBJ1-5; V gene: TRBV18; CDR3 protein: CASSPWGGAKGDQPQHF
J gene: TRBJ2-3; V gene: TRBV19; CDR3 protein: CASSILAASTDTQYF
J gene: TRBJ2-5; V gene: TRBV9; CDR3 protein: CASSADSGGVQETQYF
J gene: TRBJ2-1; V gene: TRBV5-1; CDR3 protein: CASSLLAGSEQFF
J gene: TRBJ1-2; V gene: TRBV9; CDR3 protein: CASSAQGWRSDGYTF
J gene: TRBJ1-1; V gene: TRBV29-1; CDR3 protein: CSVPRQGAWTEAFF
J gene: TRBJ2-5; V gene: TRBV9; CDR3 protein: CASSVTSGRVETQYF
J gene: TRBJ1-6; V gene: TRBV21-1; CDR3 protein: CASSGRDRGFSPLHF
J gene: TRBJ1-2; V gene: TRBV10-3; CDR3 protein: CAISVEGGNYGYTF
J gene: TRBJ2-2; V gene: TRBV29-1; CDR3 protein: CSVVPRETGELFF
J gene: TRBJ2-1; V gene: TRBV6-1; CDR3 protein: CASSEVAGGVTYNEQFF
J gene: TRBJ1-2; V gene: TRBV6-5; CDR3 protein: CASRPTGPGGYTF
J gene: TRBJ2-2; V gene: TRBV7-2; CDR3 protein: CASSQTGGSTGELFF
J gene: TRBJ1-1; V gene: TRBV18; CDR3 protein: CASSLTGTGVVTEAFF
J gene: TRBJ2-7; V gene: TRBV27; CDR3 protein: CASSPAGGPYEQYF
J gene: TRBJ2-4; V gene: TRBV23-1; CDR3 protein: CASSQPKGDRRLLGNIQYF
J gene: TRBJ2-7; V gene: TRBV12-3/TRBV12-4; CDR3 protein: CASSLSPYEQYF
J gene: TRBJ2-5; V gene: TRBV5-1; CDR3 protein: CATTDTGETQYF
J gene: TRBJ2-7; V gene: TRBV15; CDR3 protein: CATSGSGSRGEQYF
J gene: TRBJ1-2; V gene: TRBV5-4; CDR3 protein: CASSLASGRSYGYTF
J gene: TRBJ2-1; V gene: TRBV7-3; CDR3 protein: CASSGTGTSGRDEQFF
J gene: TRBJ1-6; V gene: TRBV7-3; CDR3 protein: CASSSTGGGSPLHF
J gene: TRBJ1-1; V gene: TRBV5-1; CDR3 protein: CASSRGTAEAFF
J gene: TRBJ2-1; V gene: TRBV9; CDR3 protein: CASSVREYNEQFF
J gene: TRBJ1-1; V gene: TRBV5-1; CDR3 protein: CASSRGQSNTEAFF
J gene: TRBJ1-5; V gene: TRBV19; CDR3 protein: CASSIGYRQPQHF
J gene: TRBJ1-2; V gene: TRBV7-8; CDR3 protein: CASSARQGPVYGYTF
J gene: TRBJ1-2; V gene: TRBV9; CDR3 protein: CASSVAQGYGYTF
J gene: TRBJ2-5; V gene: TRBV28; CDR3 protein: CASSLRTGGIRETQYF
J gene: TRBJ1-3; V gene: TRBV7-6; CDR3 protein: CASSLVPGGTGNTIYF
J gene: TRBJ2-5; V gene: TRBV5-1; CDR3 protein: CASDPGQGLQETQYF
J gene: TRBJ1-1; V gene: TRBV18; CDR3 protein: CASSPQVNTEAFF
J gene: TRBJ2-2; V gene: TRBV9; CDR3 protein: CASSSYRGTFTFNTGELFF
J gene: TRBJ2-7; V gene: TRBV6-5; CDR3 protein: CASRYGTSYEQYF
J gene: TRBJ2-5; V gene: TRBV9; CDR3 protein: CASSPGLAGGGGTQYF
J gene: TRBJ1-1; V gene: TRBV7-8; CDR3 protein: CASSLDRAATEAFF
J gene: TRBJ2-3; V gene: TRBV7-9; CDR3 protein: CASSLTGSTDTQYF
J gene: TRBJ2-7; V gene: TRBV28; CDR3 protein: CASSPIGGRSSYEQYF
J gene: TRBJ1-5; V gene: TRBV18; CDR3 protein: CASSEQQDQPQHF
J gene: TRBJ2-7; V gene: TRBV19; CDR3 protein: CASSDRDRGSYEQYF
J gene: TRBJ2-1; V gene: TRBV27; CDR3 protein: CASSRTSRIWQFF
J gene: TRBJ2-7; V gene: TRBV20-1; CDR3 protein: CSASSSSSSGRFYEQYF
J gene: TRBJ1-2; V gene: TRBV6-5; CDR3 protein: CASSYRIFGGIHGYTF
J gene: TRBJ1-1; V gene: TRBV4-1; CDR3 protein: CASSQDPTGPLTEAFF
J gene: TRBJ2-1; V gene: TRBV6-2/TRBV6-3; CDR3 protein: CASSRPAGLDEQFF
J gene: TRBJ2-7; V gene: TRBV19; CDR3 protein: CASSIRRGAGEQYF
J gene: TRBJ2-7; V gene: TRBV14; CDR3 protein: CASSQITQGRSYEQYF